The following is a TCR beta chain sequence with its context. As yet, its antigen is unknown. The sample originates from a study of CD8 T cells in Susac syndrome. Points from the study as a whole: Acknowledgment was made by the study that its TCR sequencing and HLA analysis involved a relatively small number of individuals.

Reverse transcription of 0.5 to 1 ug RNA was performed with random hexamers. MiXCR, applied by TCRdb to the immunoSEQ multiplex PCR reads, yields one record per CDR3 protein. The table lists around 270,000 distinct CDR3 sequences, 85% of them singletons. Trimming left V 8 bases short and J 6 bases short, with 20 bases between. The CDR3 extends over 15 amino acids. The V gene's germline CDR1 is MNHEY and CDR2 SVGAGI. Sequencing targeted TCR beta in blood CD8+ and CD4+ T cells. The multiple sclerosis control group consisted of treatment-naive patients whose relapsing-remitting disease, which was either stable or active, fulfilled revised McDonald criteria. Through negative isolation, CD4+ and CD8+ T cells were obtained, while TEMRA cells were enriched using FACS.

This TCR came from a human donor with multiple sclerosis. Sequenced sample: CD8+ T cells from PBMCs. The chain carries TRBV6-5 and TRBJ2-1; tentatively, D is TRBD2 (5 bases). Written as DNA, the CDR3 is TGTGCCAGCGCCTTGTCAGTCCCCGGGGTCAATGAGCAGTTCTTC. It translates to CASALSVPGVNEQFF.